This T cell receptor (beta chain) was retrieved from a study of cytomegalovirus exposure and HLA in healthy donors. In this sample, this clone turned up once. The protocol was immunoSEQ multiplex PCR, while the TCRdb copy is restricted to in-frame clones and leaves out a portion. The sample has around 120,000 clones; about 91% are singletons. This clonotype was sampled from a man younger than 30 in good health and CMV-seronegative. Sequenced material: PBMCs.

The CDR3 sequence: CASSDRTEGYTF. The CDR3 nucleotides read TGTGCCAGCAGTGACAGGACGGAAGGCTACACCTTC. The V call is TRBV28, the J call TRBJ1-2; possible D gene TRBD1, 6 bases. The CDR3 loop spans 12 amino acids. Looked up from germline, CDR1 is MDHEN and CDR2 is SYDVKM. V was trimmed by 5 bases and J by 8 bases, leaving 12 bases between them.